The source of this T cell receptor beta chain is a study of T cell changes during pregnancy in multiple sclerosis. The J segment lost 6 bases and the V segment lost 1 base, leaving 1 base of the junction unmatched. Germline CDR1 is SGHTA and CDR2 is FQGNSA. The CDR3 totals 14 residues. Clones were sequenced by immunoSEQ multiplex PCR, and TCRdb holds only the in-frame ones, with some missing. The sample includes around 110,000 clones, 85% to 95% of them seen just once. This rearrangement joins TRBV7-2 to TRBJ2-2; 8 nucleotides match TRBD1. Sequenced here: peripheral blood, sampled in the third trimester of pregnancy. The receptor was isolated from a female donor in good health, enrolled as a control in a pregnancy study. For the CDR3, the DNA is TGTGCCAGCAGCTTAGGCAGGGGGCCCGGGGAGCTGTTTTTT. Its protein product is CASSLGRGPGELFF.